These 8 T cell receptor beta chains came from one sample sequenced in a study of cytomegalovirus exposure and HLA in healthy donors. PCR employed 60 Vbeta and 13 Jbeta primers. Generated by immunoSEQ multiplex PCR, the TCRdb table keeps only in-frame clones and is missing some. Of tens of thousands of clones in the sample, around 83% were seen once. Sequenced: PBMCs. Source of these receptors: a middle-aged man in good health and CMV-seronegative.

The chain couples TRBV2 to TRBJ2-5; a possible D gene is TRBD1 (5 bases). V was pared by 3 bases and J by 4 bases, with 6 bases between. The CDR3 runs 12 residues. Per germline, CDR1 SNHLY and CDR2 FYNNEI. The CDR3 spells CASSDRVETQYF. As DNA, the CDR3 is TGTGCCAGCAGTGACAGGGTAGAGACCCAGTACTTC. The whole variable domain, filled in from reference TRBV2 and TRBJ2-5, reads EPEVTQTPSHQVTQMGQEVILRCVPISNHLYFYWYRQILGQKVEFLVSFYNNEISEKSEIFDDQFSVERPDGSNFTLKIRSTKLEDSAMYFCASSDRVETQYFGPGTRLLVL.

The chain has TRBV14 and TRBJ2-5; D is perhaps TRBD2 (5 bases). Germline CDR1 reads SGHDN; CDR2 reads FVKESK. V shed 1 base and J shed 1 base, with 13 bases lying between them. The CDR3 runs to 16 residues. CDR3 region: CASSQVAARAQETQYF. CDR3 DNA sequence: TGTGCCAGCAGCCAAGTAGCTGCGCGGGCCCAAGAGACCCAGTACTTC.

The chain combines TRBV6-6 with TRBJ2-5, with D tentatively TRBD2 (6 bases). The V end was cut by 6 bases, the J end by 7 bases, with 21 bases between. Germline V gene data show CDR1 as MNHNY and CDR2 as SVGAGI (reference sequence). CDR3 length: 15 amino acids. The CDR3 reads CASSRRDLKMVTQYF. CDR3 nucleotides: TGTGCCAGCAGCCGCCGGGACTTAAAGATGGTGACCCAGTACTTC.

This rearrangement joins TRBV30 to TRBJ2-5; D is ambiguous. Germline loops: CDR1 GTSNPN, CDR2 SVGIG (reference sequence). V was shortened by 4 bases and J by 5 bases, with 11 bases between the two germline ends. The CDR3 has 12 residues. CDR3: CAWNRLRETQYF. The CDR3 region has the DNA TGTGCCTGGAACCGGTTGCGGGAGACCCAGTACTTC.

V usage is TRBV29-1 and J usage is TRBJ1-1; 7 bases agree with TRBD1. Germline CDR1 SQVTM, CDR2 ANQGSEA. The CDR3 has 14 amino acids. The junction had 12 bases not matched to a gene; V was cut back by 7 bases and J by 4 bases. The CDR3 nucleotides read TGCAGCGCTTGGAACAGGGGCGGAGGCACTGAAGCTTTCTTT. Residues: CSAWNRGGGTEAFF.

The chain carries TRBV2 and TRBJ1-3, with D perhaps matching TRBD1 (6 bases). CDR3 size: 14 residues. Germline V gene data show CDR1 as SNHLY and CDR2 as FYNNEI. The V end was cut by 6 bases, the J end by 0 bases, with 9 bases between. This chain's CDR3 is CASSSTGSGNTIYF. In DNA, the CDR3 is TGTGCCAGCAGCTCGACAGGCTCTGGAAACACCATATATTTT.

CDR3 DNA: TGTGCCAGCAGCTTAGACCGCGGGGGCGTGGAGACCCAGTACTTC. Protein product: CASSLDRGGVETQYF. V and J are TRBV7-2 and TRBJ2-5, with D possibly matching TRBD2 (7 bases). Trimming pared 1 base from V and 5 bases from J, leaving 14 bases between. Germline V gene lookup returns CDR1 SGHTA and CDR2 FQGNSA. This CDR3 comprises 15 residues.

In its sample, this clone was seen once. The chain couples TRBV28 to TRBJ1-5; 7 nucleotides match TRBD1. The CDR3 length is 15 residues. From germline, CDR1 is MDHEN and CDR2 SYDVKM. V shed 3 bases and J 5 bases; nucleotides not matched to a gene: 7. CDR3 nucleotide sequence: TGTGCCAGCAGTTTGGGAGACAGGGCGGATCAGCCCCAGCATTTT. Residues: CASSLGDRADQPQHF.